Listed below are T cell receptor beta chains from one sample, sequenced in a study of cytomegalovirus exposure and HLA in healthy donors. Libraries were prepared by immunoSEQ multiplex PCR; TCRdb keeps only in-frame clonotypes and omits some of them. This table has some 190,000 clones, 8.5% to 10% appearing once. The sequencing input was PBMCs. All receptors derive from a woman aged 30 to 39 in good health and CMV-seropositive. Each CDR3 is given with its conserved first and last residue. D genes are given only for firm matches. Clone size appears in some rows only: once, few, many, or a class for an expanded clone.

d_call j_call v_call clone_size cdr3_length cdr3_aa cdr3_nt
TRBD2 TRBJ2-7 TRBV15 few 18 CATSRGPLTSGSSYEQYF TGTGCCACCAGCAGAGGGCCACTTACTAGCGGGAGCTCCTACGAGCAGTACTTC
NA TRBJ2-2 TRBV13 few 13 CASNGQRYGELFF TGTGCCAGCAACGGGCAGCGGTACGGGGAGCTGTTTTTT
TRBD2 TRBJ2-7 TRBV5-4 NA 16 CASSSRGGSGSYEQYF TGTGCCAGCAGCTCCAGAGGGGGTAGCGGGAGCTACGAGCAGTACTTC
NA TRBJ1-3 TRBV6-5 NA 16 CASSYSNRHAGNTIYF TGTGCCAGCAGTTACTCAAATAGACACGCTGGAAACACCATATATTTT
NA TRBJ1-4 TRBV28 NA 13 CASSPQIHEKLFF TGTGCCAGCAGTCCCCAGATCCATGAAAAACTGTTTTTT
NA TRBJ2-3 TRBV13 NA 16 CASSLGRGMKTDTQYF TGTGCCAGCAGCTTAGGCCGCGGGATGAAGACAGATACGCAGTATTTT
TRBD2 TRBJ2-5 TRBV18 NA 14 CASSPRGGLETQYF TGTGCCAGCTCACCACGCGGGGGGCTCGAGACCCAGTACTTC
NA TRBJ1-2 TRBV29-1 NA 11 CSVEELYGYTF TGCAGCGTTGAAGAATTATATGGCTACACCTTC
NA TRBJ1-3 TRBV30 few 14 CAWRILGPGNTIYF TGTGCCTGGAGGATCCTTGGGCCTGGAAACACCATATATTTT
TRBD2 TRBJ2-2 TRBV5-1 few 17 CASSKLGVAGVAGELFF TGCGCCAGCAGCAAACTAGGGGTAGCGGGAGTAGCCGGGGAGCTGTTTTTT
NA TRBJ2-3 TRBV9 NA 15 CASSVGERFTDTQYF TGTGCCAGCAGCGTAGGGGAGAGATTCACAGATACGCAGTATTTT
NA TRBJ2-3 TRBV6-5 few 15 CASSYQLADTDTQYF TGTGCCAGCAGTTACCAACTAGCTGACACAGATACGCAGTATTTT
TRBD2 TRBJ2-1 TRBV6-4 NA 14 CAGETSGVYNEQFF TGTGCCGGCGAGACTAGCGGAGTCTACAATGAGCAGTTCTTC
TRBD2 TRBJ2-1 TRBV15 NA 18 CATSRGISSGSSYNEQFF TGTGCCACCAGCAGAGGGATTTCGAGCGGGAGCTCCTACAATGAGCAGTTCTTC
NA TRBJ1-1 TRBV11-3 few 14 CASSLEAANTEAFF TGTGCCAGCAGCTTAGAAGCGGCGAACACTGAAGCTTTCTTT
TRBD2 TRBJ2-2 TRBV19 few 14 CASSSGRDTGELFF TGTGCCAGTTCTAGCGGGAGGGACACCGGGGAGCTGTTTTTT
NA TRBJ2-7 TRBV6-5 NA 15 CASSPTGQIAYEQYF TGTGCCAGCAGCCCCACGGGACAAATCGCCTACGAGCAGTACTTC
NA TRBJ1-1 TRBV6-1 NA 13 CASSGTANTEAFF TGTGCCAGCAGTGGGACAGCAAACACTGAAGCTTTCTTT